The 29 T cell receptor beta chains below were found in one sample sequenced in a study of cytomegalovirus exposure and HLA in healthy donors. In the PCR, 60 Vbeta and 13 Jbeta primers were used. Using immunoSEQ multiplex PCR, the repertoire was profiled, and TCRdb retains in-frame clones only, with some absent. Of 150,000 to 200,000 clones in the sample, around 86% were seen once. The sequencing sample was made of PBMCs. These receptors were obtained from a woman younger than 35 in good health and CMV-seronegative.

The chain uses TRBV21-1 and TRBJ1-3; the D segment call TRBD1 is taken from the table without a DNA check. TRBV21-1 is a pseudogene segment. CDR3 size: 15 residues. CDR3: CASSSPGPSGNTIYF. For the CDR3, the DNA is TGTGCCAGCAGCAGCCCAGGCCCCTCTGGAAACACCATATATTTT.

The DNA for the CDR3 is TGTGCCAGCAGCTTAGTCCCAGATAGGCGGTGGGAGACCCAGTACTTC. Encoded protein: CASSLVPDRRWETQYF. The chain employs TRBV7-9 and TRBJ2-5, with D hard to call. Germline lookup yields CDR1 SEHNR and CDR2 FQNEAQ (reference sequence). With 1 base removed from V and 5 bases from J, the gap between germline ends came to 17 bases. The CDR3 covers 16 residues.

The rearrangement links TRBV27 to TRBJ2-1, with TRBD2 identical over 12 bases. Germline V gives CDR1 MNHEY, CDR2 SMNVEV (reference sequence). Losses at the gene ends were 5 bases for V and 7 bases for J; bases not matched to a gene: 9. This CDR3 spans 16 amino acids. The CDR3, as DNA: TGTGCCAGCAGTCTAAGGACTAGCGGGATTGGGAATGAGCAGTTCTTC. It translates to CASSLRTSGIGNEQFF.

This clone was counted a single time. The V call is TRBV18, the J call TRBJ1-1, with TRBD1 identical over 8 bases. V trimming: 1 base; J trimming: 7 bases; junction bases outside the gene matches: 2. CDR1 is KGHSH, CDR2 LQKENI, per germline. The CDR3 is 13 residues long. In nucleotides, the CDR3 is TGTGCCAGCTCACCACGAGGGACAGGTGAAGCTTTCTTT. As protein: CASSPRGTGEAFF.

This chain joins TRBV4-1 and TRBJ1-1; D gene unclear. CDR3 length equals 14 residues. Germline V lookup: CDR1 MGHRA, CDR2 YSYEKL. V was shortened by 0 bases and J by 3 bases, with 8 bases between the two germline ends. This CDR3 is CASSQDREDTEAFF. Written as DNA, the CDR3 is TGCGCCAGCAGCCAAGATAGGGAGGACACTGAAGCTTTCTTT.

V gene TRBV6-1 combines with J gene TRBJ1-1, with a possible D match to TRBD1 (5 bases). CDR1 is MNHNS and CDR2 is SASEGT in the germline V gene. V lost 5 bases and J 11 bases, leaving 12 bases between the germline ends. There are 11 residues in the CDR3. In DNA, the CDR3 is TGTGCCAGCAGTTCCAGGGTAGGCGCTTTCTTT. It translates to CASSSRVGAFF.

The V call is TRBV7-9, the J call TRBJ1-5; the D is unclear. The germline gives CDR1 SEHNR, CDR2 FQNEAQ (reference sequence). The CDR3 sequence is 13 residues long. The germline V and J ends were trimmed by 7 bases and 6 bases, with 13 bases remaining between them. In DNA, the CDR3 is TGTGCCAGCACTCCCCCGGAGGGTCAGCCCCAGCATTTT. Protein product: CASTPPEGQPQHF.

This rearrangement joins TRBV18 to TRBJ1-2; 9 nucleotides align to TRBD1. The CDR3 sequence is 15 residues long. Germline CDR1 KGHSH, CDR2 LQKENI. The V and J ends lost 1 base and 8 bases, in that order; junction bases with no gene match: 8. CDR3 loop: CASSPQDRGSGGYTF. In DNA, the CDR3 is TGTGCCAGCTCACCACAGGACAGGGGTTCGGGAGGCTACACCTTC.

This clone was counted a single time. The CDR3 protein is CASSTGQGSYNEQFF. The CDR3 DNA reads TGTGCCAGCAGCACAGGACAGGGCTCCTACAATGAGCAGTTCTTC. The gene calls are TRBV9 and TRBJ2-1, with 8 bases fitting TRBD1. Trimming took 4 bases from V and 0 from J; bases not matched to a gene: 3. CDR3 length: 15 residues. CDR1 and CDR2 (germline): SGDLS, YYNGEE.

A single count supports this clone. The chain has TRBV7-2 and TRBJ2-3, with 9 bases fitting TRBD2. Germline V gives CDR1 SGHTA, CDR2 FQGNSA. The CDR3 has 17 amino acids. V was pared by 3 bases and J by 7 bases, with 14 bases of the junction left unmatched. The DNA for the CDR3 is TGTGCCAGCAGCTTTACTAGCGGGCGCGTTTCTGTTTATACGCAGTATTTT. It yields the protein CASSFTSGRVSVYTQYF.

The CDR3 DNA follows: TGCAGCGTTCGGCGGGGGGTGAGCACAGATACGCAGTATTTT. This gives the protein CSVRRGVSTDTQYF. The chain carries TRBV29-1 and TRBJ2-3; 8 positions agree with TRBD2. The CDR3 runs 14 residues. Germline CDR1 reads SQVTM; CDR2 reads ANQGSEA. J gave up 0 bases and V 5 bases, and 4 bases lay outside the gene matches.

The rearrangement joins TRBV5-4 to TRBJ2-7, with 15 bases identical to TRBD2. J lost 4 bases, V lost 3 bases, and 2 bases had no gene match. Germline V CDR1 and CDR2: SGHNT, YYREEE (reference sequence). The CDR3 totals 15 residues. The CDR3 sequence: CASSSGLAGGYEQYF. Written as DNA, the CDR3 is TGTGCCAGCAGCTCTGGACTAGCGGGGGGGTACGAGCAGTACTTC.

The chain uses TRBV5-4 and TRBJ1-3; D is undetermined. The germline V gene encodes CDR1 SGHNT and CDR2 YYREEE (reference sequence). V was pared by 3 bases and J by 5 bases, with 12 bases between. This CDR3 comprises 14 residues. CDR3 DNA sequence: TGTGCCAGCAGCTCCGACACTTCGCGAAACACCATATATTTT. Translating gives CASSSDTSRNTIYF. Filled out from reference TRBV5-4 and TRBJ1-3, the complete variable domain reads ETGVTQSPTHLIKTRGQQVTLRCSSQSGHNTVSWYQQALGQGPQFIFQYYREEENGRGNFPPRFSGLQFPNYSSELNVNALELDDSALYLCASSSDTSRNTIYFGEGSWLTVV.

The V and J genes are TRBV4-3 and TRBJ2-1, with D perhaps TRBD1 (6 bases). The CDR3 consists of 13 residues. Germline CDR1 is LGHNA and CDR2 is YSLEER. V lost 4 bases to trimming and J lost 9 bases, with 13 bases between them. The CDR3 DNA sequence: TGCGCCAGCAGCCGGTCCACCAGGGGTGAGCAGTTCTTC. Translated: CASSRSTRGEQFF.

The V call is TRBV6-1, the J call TRBJ2-2; D unclear. The germline V gene encodes CDR1 MNHNS and CDR2 SASEGT. This CDR3 comprises 12 residues. Deletions cut 6 bases from V and 1 base from J, with 3 bases between. As DNA, the CDR3 is TGTGCCAGCAGCGGGAACACCGGGGAGCTGTTTTTT. This sequence encodes CASSGNTGELFF.

The V call is TRBV7-2, the J call TRBJ1-1; 7 nucleotides match TRBD1. The trim removed 5 bases at V and 5 bases at J, leaving 11 bases unmatched. The CDR3 has 15 residues. In germline, CDR1 is SGHTA, CDR2 FQGNSA. The CDR3 protein is CASSTIMGDRTEAFF. CDR3 nucleotides: TGTGCCAGCAGCACCATCATGGGGGACAGAACTGAAGCTTTCTTT.

The CDR3 protein is CASSYKGDEKLFF. The CDR3 DNA is TGTGCCAGCAGCTATAAAGGGGATGAAAAACTGTTTTTT. J is TRBJ1-4 and V is TRBV6-6; D might be TRBD1 (5 bases). The CDR3 is 13 amino acids. Germline values: CDR1 MNHNY, CDR2 SVGAGI (reference sequence). The V and J ends lost 6 bases and 6 bases respectively, with 11 bases between them.

The J gene is TRBJ1-2, the V gene TRBV5-1; D unclear. The CDR3 is 13 residues long. CDR1 SGHRS and CDR2 YFSETQ come from the germline V gene. Trimming stripped 5 bases from V and 8 bases from J, with 16 bases between. The CDR3 is CASSSGPSGGYTF. The CDR3 nucleotides are TGCGCCAGCAGTTCGGGTCCTTCGGGGGGCTACACCTTC.

The chain couples TRBV11-1 to TRBJ2-1, with no clear D. This CDR3 is 15 amino acids long. V lost 2 bases and J 7 bases, leaving 15 bases between the germline ends. Germline CDR1 reads SGHAT; CDR2 reads FQDESV (reference sequence). The CDR3 nucleotides are TGTGCCAGCAGCTTAATAGGAGACCCTCGTAATGAGCAGTTCTTC. It is translated as CASSLIGDPRNEQFF.

This rearrangement joins TRBV6-5 to TRBJ2-7; 7 bases are a match to TRBD1. V lost 2 bases to trimming and J lost 0 bases; unmatched junction nucleotides: 7. Germline CDR1 and CDR2: MNHEY and SVGAGI. CDR3 length equals 16 residues. As DNA, the CDR3 is TGTGCCAGCAGTTACGGTATAGACAGGGTCTCCTACGAGCAGTACTTC. It encodes CASSYGIDRVSYEQYF.

This chain joins TRBV9 and TRBJ2-3, with 8 bases fitting TRBD1. Germline CDR1 SGDLS, CDR2 YYNGEE. This CDR3 has 15 residues. The trim removed 6 bases at V and 2 bases at J, leaving 8 bases unmatched. CDR3 sequence (DNA): TGTGCCAGCACCACCGGGACAGGTTACACAGATACGCAGTATTTT. Translated: CASTTGTGYTDTQYF.

The CDR3 DNA is TGTGCCAGCAGCTTGGGGGGTTTGCCTCGGGATACGCAGTATTTT. It is translated as CASSLGGLPRDTQYF. The J gene is TRBJ2-3, the V gene TRBV7-9; D is possibly TRBD2 (6 bases). The V and J ends lost 3 bases and 6 bases respectively, with 16 bases between them. Looked up from germline, CDR1 is SEHNR and CDR2 is FQNEAQ (reference sequence). The CDR3 consists of 15 residues.

This rearrangement joins TRBV7-6 to TRBJ2-7; D gene uncertain. Trimming stripped 0 bases from V and 5 bases from J, with 8 bases between. CDR3 size: 13 residues. Germline-derived CDR1 and CDR2 are SGHVS and FNYEAQ. The CDR3: CASSLASRDEQYF. CDR3 DNA: TGTGCCAGCAGCTTAGCGAGTCGGGACGAGCAGTACTTC.

V gene TRBV5-6 combines with J gene TRBJ1-5; possibly TRBD1 for D (6 bases). Between the trimmed V and J ends, which lost 3 bases and 4 bases, there was a span of 14 bases. In germline, CDR1 is SGHDT, CDR2 YYEEEE. This CDR3 has 15 residues. CDR3 in amino acids: CASSSTGIGNQPQHF. DNA for the CDR3: TGTGCCAGCAGCTCAACAGGGATCGGGAATCAGCCCCAGCATTTT.

The gene calls are TRBV4-1 and TRBJ1-1; D may be TRBD1 (6 bases). Germline lookup yields CDR1 MGHRA and CDR2 YSYEKL. There are 13 residues in the CDR3. V was pared by 6 bases and J by 1 base, with 9 bases between. The DNA for the CDR3 is TGCGCCAGCAGGCGACAGGAGAACACTGAAGCTTTCTTT. Translating gives CASRRQENTEAFF.

The V gene is TRBV11-3, the J gene TRBJ2-1; D ambiguous. The CDR3 covers 15 residues. V was trimmed by 5 bases and J by 0 bases, leaving 11 bases between them. The V gene's germline CDR1 is SGHNT and CDR2 YENEEA. The CDR3 loop is CASSPGELSYNEQFF. The DNA for the CDR3 is TGTGCCAGCAGCCCAGGCGAACTCTCCTACAATGAGCAGTTCTTC.

V is TRBV13 and J is TRBJ1-4; tentative D call: TRBD1 (5 bases). The germline V gene encodes CDR1 PRHDT and CDR2 FYEKMQ (reference sequence). The CDR3 is 16 amino acids. V dropped 2 bases and J dropped 8 bases, with 18 bases sitting between them. The CDR3 protein is CASSLQTGGVNEKLFF. The CDR3 nucleotides read TGTGCCAGCAGCTTACAGACGGGGGGTGTTAACGAAAAACTGTTTTTT.

The chain carries TRBV7-2 and TRBJ2-5; the D is unclear. Germline CDR1 is SGHTA and CDR2 is FQGNSA. V lost 5 bases, J lost 0 bases, and 13 bases lay in between. The CDR3 contains 15 residues. CDR3 nucleotides: TGTGCCAGCAGCAGGAGTGGTTACTACCAAGAGACCCAGTACTTC. Its protein product is CASSRSGYYQETQYF. Supplemented by reference TRBV7-2 and TRBJ2-5, the full variable domain reads GAGVSQSPSNKVTEKGKDVELRCDPISGHTALYWYRQSLGQGLEFLIYFQGNSAPDKSGLPSDRFSAERTGGSVSTLTIQRTQQEDSAVYLCASSRSGYYQETQYFGPGTRLLVL.

The chain recombines TRBV19 with TRBJ2-1, with a weak D call TRBD2 (5 bases). With 5 bases removed from V and 4 bases from J, the gap between germline ends came to 9 bases. The CDR3 loop spans 13 amino acids. The germline CDR1 and CDR2 sequences are LNHDA and SQIVND (reference sequence). For the CDR3, the DNA is TGTGCCAGTAGTCCTAGAGGGTACAATGAGCAGTTCTTC. Protein product: CASSPRGYNEQFF. Full variable domain (outside the CDR3, taken from reference TRBV19 and TRBJ2-1): DGGITQSPKYLFRKEGQNVTLSCEQNLNHDAMYWYRQDPGQGLRLIYYSQIVNDFQKGDIAEGYSVSREKKESFPLTVTSAQKNPTAFYLCASSPRGYNEQFFGPGTRLTVL.